The entry below gives a single T cell receptor beta chain sequence along with its context. As yet, its antigen is unknown. This sample was taken from a study of cytomegalovirus exposure and HLA in healthy donors. Study as a whole: An earlier analysis identified more than 95 million unique TCR beta sequences in 150 million to 200 million T cells. General study findings and limits: CMV serostatus was the only immune exposure information that was available. Reports showed the classifier diagnosing cytomegalovirus status with high specificity and sensitivity.

Germline loops: CDR1 SGDLS, CDR2 YYNGEE. Germline trimming cut 1 base from V and 0 bases from J; bases unmatched to any gene: 7. The CDR3 sequence is 16 residues long. The PCR ran on 60 Vbeta and 13 Jbeta primers. Profiled with immunoSEQ multiplex PCR; TCRdb holds only in-frame clones, not every one. The sample records about 130,000 clones, roughly 85% being singletons. The chain has TRBV9 and TRBJ2-7; 7 nucleotides match TRBD1. Sequencing used PBMCs. The clonotype comes from a woman between 35 and 50 years old in good health and CMV-seropositive. CDR3 residues: CASSVTDRAYSYEQYF. CDR3 nucleotide sequence: TGTGCCAGCAGCGTAACCGACAGGGCCTACTCCTACGAGCAGTACTTC.